A single sample gave rise to the 9 T cell receptor beta chains below, sequenced in a study of T cell responses to AZD1222 COVID-19 vaccine. Clones were sequenced by immunoSEQ multiplex PCR, and TCRdb holds only the in-frame ones, with some missing. This sample has roughly 80,000 clones, with over 75% found just once. The sample here was peripheral blood, taken 28 days after the second AZD1222 dose. Every receptor here comes from an adult who received the AZD1222 COVID-19 vaccine.

The CDR3 sequence is CASSQDWAIDEKLFF. Written as DNA, the CDR3 is TGTGCCAGCAGCCAAGATTGGGCTATCGATGAAAAACTGTTTTTT. J is TRBJ1-4 and V is TRBV4-2; D remains unclear. The length of the CDR3 is 15 residues. From germline, CDR1 is LGHNA and CDR2 YNFKEQ. Trimming took 0 bases from V and 6 from J, leaving 11 bases between them.

This clone appeared a single time. The genes are TRBV3-1 (or the pseudogene TRBV3-2) and TRBJ1-3; TRBD1 matches 7 bases. V gave up 0 bases and J gave up 4 bases; unmatched junction bases: 6. This CDR3 comprises 16 residues. Germline lookup yields CDR1 LGHDT and CDR2 YNNKEL (reference sequence). The CDR3 protein is CASSQDGPGGGNTIYF. The CDR3 DNA reads as TGTGCCAGCAGCCAAGATGGTCCAGGGGGAGGAAACACCATATATTTT.

This clone was recorded only once. The chain has TRBV27 and TRBJ1-2; D unresolved. Trimming left V 0 bases short and J 4 bases short, with 12 bases between. CDR1 is MNHEY, CDR2 SMNVEV, per germline (reference sequence). The CDR3 runs 15 residues. This CDR3 reads CASSLSGGLVYGYTF. CDR3 coding DNA: TGTGCCAGCAGTTTATCAGGCGGTCTAGTCTATGGCTACACCTTC.

This chain uses TRBV6-6 with TRBJ2-2, with 8 bases fitting TRBD2. The V and J ends lost 7 bases and 8 bases, in that order; junction bases with no gene match: 3. Germline CDR1 reads MNHNY; CDR2 reads SVGAGI (reference sequence). The CDR3 length is 12 residues. Here the CDR3 DNA reads TGTGCCAGCATCGCTAGCGGGGGGGAGCTGTTTTTT. The encoded protein is CASIASGGELFF.

This clone was observed once. The chain links TRBV9 to TRBJ1-3, with TRBD1 matching over 8 bases. The CDR3 has 16 residues. Trimming at V came to 4 bases and at J to 0 bases, leaving 6 bases not matched to a gene. From germline, CDR1 is SGDLS and CDR2 YYNGEE. DNA of the CDR3: TGTGCCAGCAGCCCCAGGACAGGGAGCTCTGGAAACACCATATATTTT. Protein product: CASSPRTGSSGNTIYF.

The gene calls are TRBV20-1 and TRBJ1-2; TRBD1 might be the D (6 bases). Trimming removed 3 bases from V and 3 bases from J, with 17 bases in between. Germline assignment: CDR1 DFQATT and CDR2 SNEGSKA (reference sequence). The CDR3 loop spans 15 amino acids. CDR3 sequence: CSASLRGRSDYGYTF. CDR3 nucleotide sequence: TGCAGTGCTAGTCTCAGGGGAAGGTCGGACTATGGCTACACCTTC.

In this sample, this clone turned up a few times. The J gene is TRBJ2-7, the V gene TRBV12-3 or TRBV12-4, with D perhaps given as TRBD1 or TRBD2 (5 bases each). The CDR3 is made up of 12 amino acids. V lost 2 bases and J lost 10, with 12 bases in between. The CDR3 is CASSLRHGDQYF. CDR3 DNA: TGTGCCAGCAGTTTACGTCACGGGGACCAGTACTTC.

CDR3 DNA: TGTGCGCAACCCACAGATACGCAGTATTTT. It codes for CAQPTDTQYF. V is TRBV13 and J is TRBJ2-3; D gene uncertain. Germline lookup yields CDR1 PRHDT and CDR2 FYEKMQ (reference sequence). The CDR3 consists of 10 residues.

This chain joins TRBV19 and TRBJ1-1, with D perhaps matching TRBD1 (5 bases). Germline assignment: CDR1 LNHDA and CDR2 SQIVND (reference sequence). The CDR3 runs 15 residues. The germline V and J ends were trimmed by 5 bases and 0 bases, with 13 bases remaining between them. This CDR3 is CASSQGAIMNTEAFF. The CDR3 nucleotides are TGTGCCAGTAGTCAGGGAGCGATCATGAACACTGAAGCTTTCTTT.